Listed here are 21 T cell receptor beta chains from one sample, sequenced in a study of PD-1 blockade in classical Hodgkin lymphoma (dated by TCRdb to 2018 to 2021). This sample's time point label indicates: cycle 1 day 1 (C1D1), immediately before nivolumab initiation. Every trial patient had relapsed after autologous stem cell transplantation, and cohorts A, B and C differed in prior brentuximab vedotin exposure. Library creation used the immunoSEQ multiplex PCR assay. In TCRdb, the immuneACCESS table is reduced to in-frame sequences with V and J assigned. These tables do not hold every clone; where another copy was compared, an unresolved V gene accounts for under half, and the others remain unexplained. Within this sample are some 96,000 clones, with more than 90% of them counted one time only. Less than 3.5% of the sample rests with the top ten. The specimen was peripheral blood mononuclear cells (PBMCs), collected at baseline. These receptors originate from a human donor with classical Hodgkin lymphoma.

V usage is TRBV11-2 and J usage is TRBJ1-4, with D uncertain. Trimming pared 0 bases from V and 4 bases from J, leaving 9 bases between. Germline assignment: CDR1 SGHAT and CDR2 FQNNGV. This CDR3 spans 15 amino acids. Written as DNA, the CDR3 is TGTGCCAGCAGCTTAGATCCTGGGGATAATGAAAAACTGTTTTTT. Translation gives CASSLDPGDNEKLFF.

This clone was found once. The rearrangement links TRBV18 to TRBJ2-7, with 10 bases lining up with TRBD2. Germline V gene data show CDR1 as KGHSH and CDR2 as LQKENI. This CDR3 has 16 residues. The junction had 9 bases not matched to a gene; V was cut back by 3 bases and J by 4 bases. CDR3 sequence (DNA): TGTGCCAGCTCACCTGGCCTAGCGGGAGCCGAGTACGAGCAGTACTTC. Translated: CASSPGLAGAEYEQYF.

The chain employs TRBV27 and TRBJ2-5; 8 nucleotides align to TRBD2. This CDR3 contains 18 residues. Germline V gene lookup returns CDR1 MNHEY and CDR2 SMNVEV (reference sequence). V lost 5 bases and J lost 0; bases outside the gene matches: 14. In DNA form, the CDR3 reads TGTGCCAGCAGTGTACCCCAGGCTAGCGGGCTCGACCAAGAGACCCAGTACTTC. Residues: CASSVPQASGLDQETQYF.

CDR3 DNA: TGTGCCAGCAGTTTTCTTAGGGGGCGCAACAGCAATCAGCCCCAGCATTTT. The encoded protein is CASSFLRGRNSNQPQHF. The chain links TRBV28 to TRBJ1-5; 7 positions agree with TRBD1. Germline V gene data show CDR1 as MDHEN and CDR2 as SYDVKM. The CDR3 spans 17 residues. V gave up 3 bases and J gave up 1 base; unmatched junction bases: 9.

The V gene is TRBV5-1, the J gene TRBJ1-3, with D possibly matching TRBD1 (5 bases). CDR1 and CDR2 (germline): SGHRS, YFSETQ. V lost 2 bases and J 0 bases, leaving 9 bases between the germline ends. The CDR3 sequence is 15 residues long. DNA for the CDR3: TGCGCCAGCAGCTTAGGAGGGGTCTCTGGAAACACCATATATTTT. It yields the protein CASSLGGVSGNTIYF.

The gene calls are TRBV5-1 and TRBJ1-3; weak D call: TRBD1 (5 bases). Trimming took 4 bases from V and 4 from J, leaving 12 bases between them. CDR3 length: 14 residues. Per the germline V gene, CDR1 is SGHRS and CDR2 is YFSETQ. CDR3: CASSVPGTGNTIYF. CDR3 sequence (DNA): TGCGCCAGCAGCGTGCCGGGGACCGGAAACACCATATATTTT.

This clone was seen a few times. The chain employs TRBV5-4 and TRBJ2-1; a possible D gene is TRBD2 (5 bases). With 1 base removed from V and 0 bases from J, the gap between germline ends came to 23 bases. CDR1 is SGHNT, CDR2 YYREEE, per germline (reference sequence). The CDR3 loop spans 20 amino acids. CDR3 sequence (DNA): TGTGCCAGCAGCTTGCGGTGGATAGCGCGGCAGGATCGCTCCTACAATGAGCAGTTCTTC. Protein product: CASSLRWIARQDRSYNEQFF.

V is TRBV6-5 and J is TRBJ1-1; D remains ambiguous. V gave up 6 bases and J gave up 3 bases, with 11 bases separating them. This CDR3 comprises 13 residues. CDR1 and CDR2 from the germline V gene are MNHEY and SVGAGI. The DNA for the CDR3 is TGTGCCAGCAGCCAAACAGTCTACACTGAAGCTTTCTTT. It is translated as CASSQTVYTEAFF.

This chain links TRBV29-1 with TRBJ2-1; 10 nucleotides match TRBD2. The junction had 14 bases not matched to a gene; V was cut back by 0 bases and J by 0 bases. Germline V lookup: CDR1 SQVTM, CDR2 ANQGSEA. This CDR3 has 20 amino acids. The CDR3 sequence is CSVEDPLGSGRTSSYNEQFF. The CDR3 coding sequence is TGCAGCGTTGAAGACCCCCTGGGTAGCGGGAGGACTAGCTCCTACAATGAGCAGTTCTTC.

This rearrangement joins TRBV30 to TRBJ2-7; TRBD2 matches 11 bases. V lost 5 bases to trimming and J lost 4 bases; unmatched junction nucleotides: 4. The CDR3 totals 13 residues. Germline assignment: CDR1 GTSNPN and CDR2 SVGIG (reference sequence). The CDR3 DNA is TGTGCCTGGGCGACTAGCGGGATTTACGAGCAGTACTTC. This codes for CAWATSGIYEQYF. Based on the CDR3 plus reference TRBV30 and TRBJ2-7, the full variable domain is SQTIHQWPATLVQPVGSPLSLECTVEGTSNPNLYWYRQAAGRGLQLLFYSVGIGQISSEVPQNLSASRPQDRQFILSSKKLLLSDSGFYLCAWATSGIYEQYFGPGTRLTVT.

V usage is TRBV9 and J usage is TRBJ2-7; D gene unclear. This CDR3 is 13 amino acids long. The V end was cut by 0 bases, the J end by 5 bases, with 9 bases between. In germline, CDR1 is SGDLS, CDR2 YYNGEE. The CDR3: CASSVDVGHEQYF. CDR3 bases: TGTGCCAGCAGCGTAGACGTGGGTCACGAGCAGTACTTC.

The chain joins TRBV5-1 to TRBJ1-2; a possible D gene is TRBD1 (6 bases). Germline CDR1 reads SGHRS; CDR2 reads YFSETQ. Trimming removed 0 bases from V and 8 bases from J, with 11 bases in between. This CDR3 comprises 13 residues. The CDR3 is CASSLDRVRGYTF. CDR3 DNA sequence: TGCGCCAGCAGCTTGGACAGGGTGAGGGGCTACACCTTC.

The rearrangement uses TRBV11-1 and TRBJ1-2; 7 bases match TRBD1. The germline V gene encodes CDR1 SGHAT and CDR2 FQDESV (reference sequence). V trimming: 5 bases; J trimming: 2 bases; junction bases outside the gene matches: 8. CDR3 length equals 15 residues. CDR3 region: CASSPITGDNYGYTF. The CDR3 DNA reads TGTGCCAGCAGCCCCATCACAGGGGACAACTATGGCTACACCTTC.

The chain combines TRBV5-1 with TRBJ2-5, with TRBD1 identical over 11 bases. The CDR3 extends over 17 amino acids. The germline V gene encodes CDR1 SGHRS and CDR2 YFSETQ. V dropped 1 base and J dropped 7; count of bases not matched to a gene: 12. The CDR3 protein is CASSLKGRTGGAGTQYF. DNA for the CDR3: TGCGCCAGCAGCTTGAAGGGGCGGACAGGGGGCGCTGGGACCCAGTACTTC.

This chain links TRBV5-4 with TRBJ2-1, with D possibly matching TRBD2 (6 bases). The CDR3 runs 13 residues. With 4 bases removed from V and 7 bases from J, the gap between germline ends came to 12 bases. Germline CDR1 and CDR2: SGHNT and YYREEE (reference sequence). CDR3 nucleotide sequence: TGTGCCAGCAGCCGGGACTTACCGAATGAGCAGTTCTTC. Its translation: CASSRDLPNEQFF.

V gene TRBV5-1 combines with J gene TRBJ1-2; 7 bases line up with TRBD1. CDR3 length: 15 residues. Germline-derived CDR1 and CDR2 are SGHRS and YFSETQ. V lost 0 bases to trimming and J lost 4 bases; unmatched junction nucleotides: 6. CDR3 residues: CASSLDGQASYGYTF. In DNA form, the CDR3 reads TGCGCCAGCAGCTTGGACGGACAGGCCTCCTATGGCTACACCTTC.

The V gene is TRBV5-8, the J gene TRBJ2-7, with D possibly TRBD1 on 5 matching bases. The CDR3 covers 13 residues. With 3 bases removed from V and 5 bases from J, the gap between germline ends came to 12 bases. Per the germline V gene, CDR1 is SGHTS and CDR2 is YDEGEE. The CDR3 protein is CASSSTVVHEQYF. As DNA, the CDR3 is TGTGCCAGCAGCTCGACAGTGGTCCACGAGCAGTACTTC.

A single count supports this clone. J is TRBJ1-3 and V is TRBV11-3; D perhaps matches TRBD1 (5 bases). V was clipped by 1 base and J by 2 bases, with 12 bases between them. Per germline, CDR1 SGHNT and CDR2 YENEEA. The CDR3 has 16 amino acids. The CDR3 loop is CASSLGPGIAGNTIYF. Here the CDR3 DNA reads TGTGCCAGCAGCTTAGGTCCAGGGATTGCTGGAAACACCATATATTTT. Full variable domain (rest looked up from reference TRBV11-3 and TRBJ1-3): EAGVVQSPRYKIIEKKQPVAFWCNPISGHNTLYWYLQNLGQGPELLIRYENEEAVDDSQLPKDRFSAERLKGVDSTLKIQPAELGDSAVYLCASSLGPGIAGNTIYFGEGSWLTVV.

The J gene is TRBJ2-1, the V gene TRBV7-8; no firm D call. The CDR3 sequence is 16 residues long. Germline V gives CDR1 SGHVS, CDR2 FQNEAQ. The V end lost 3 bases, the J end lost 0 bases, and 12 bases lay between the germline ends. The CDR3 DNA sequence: TGTGCCAGCAGCTTGGTCGGCGCGAGCTCCTACAATGAGCAGTTCTTC. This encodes CASSLVGASSYNEQFF.

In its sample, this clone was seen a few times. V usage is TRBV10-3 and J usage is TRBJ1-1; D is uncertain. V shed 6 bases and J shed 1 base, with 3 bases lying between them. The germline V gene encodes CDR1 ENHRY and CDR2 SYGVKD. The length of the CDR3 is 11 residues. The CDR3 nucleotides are TGTGCCATCAGGGAGAACACTGAAGCTTTCTTT. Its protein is CAIRENTEAFF.

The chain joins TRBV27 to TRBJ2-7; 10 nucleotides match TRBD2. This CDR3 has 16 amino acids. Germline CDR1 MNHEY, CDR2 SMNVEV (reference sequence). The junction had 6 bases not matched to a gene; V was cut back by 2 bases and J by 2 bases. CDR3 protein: CASSLGHSGRAYEQYF. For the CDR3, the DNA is TGTGCCAGCAGTTTAGGGCACAGCGGGAGGGCCTACGAGCAGTACTTC.